The 24 T cell receptor beta chains below all came from one sample that was sequenced in a study of blood T cells in healthy people across ages. The use of a sample-barcoded 5' primer and a J-beta primer mix characterized a second PCR of about 7 to 12 cycles. TCRdb re-called the 5' RACE reads with MiXCR, one entry per CDR3 protein. This sample yields 780,000 or so distinct CDR3 sequences, of which around 25% are seen a single time; approximately 4% belongs to the top ten. The sample was also linked to a second study, of T cells of mothers and their children.

Input material: blood. Receptor source: a boy aged 5-17 years in good health.

This clonotype was found a few times. The chain uses TRBV2 and TRBJ2-5, with 9 bases lining up with TRBD1. CDR1 SNHLY and CDR2 FYNNEI come from the germline V gene. Trimming took 6 bases from V and 1 from J; bases not matched to a gene: 9. The CDR3 is 16 residues long. The CDR3 reads CASSKPTDRGQETQYF. CDR3 bases: TGTGCCAGCAGCAAACCCACGGACAGGGGCCAAGAGACCCAGTACTTC.

This clonotype appeared a few times. The chain uses TRBV20-1 and TRBJ1-1; D perhaps matches TRBD1 (5 bases). Trimming removed 0 bases at V and 6 bases at J, with 14 bases between. The CDR3 is made up of 14 amino acids. Germline CDR1 reads DFQATT; CDR2 reads SNEGSKA (reference sequence). For the CDR3, the DNA is TGCAGTGCTAGAGAGCAGGGTTTCCGCTCTGAAGCTTTCTTT. It translates to CSAREQGFRSEAFF.

To note about this clonotype: At one end the junction does not follow the germline gene, possibly because of a read error. The genes are TRBV7-2 and TRBJ2-4, with a tentative D call TRBD2 (5 bases). Germline V lookup: CDR1 SGHTA, CDR2 FQGNSA. The CDR3 sequence is 18 residues long. DNA of the CDR3: TGTGCCAGCAGCTTAGGAGGTTCTAAGGCCCTAGCCGAAAACATTCAGTACTTC. Translating it yields CASSLGGSKALAENIQYF. Complete variable domain (other parts from reference TRBV7-2 and TRBJ2-4): GAGVSQSPSNKVTEKGKDVELRCDPISGHTALYWYRQSLGQGLEFLIYFQGNSAPDKSGLPSDRFSAERTGGSVSTLTIQRTQQEDSAVYLCASSLGGSKALAENIQYFGAGTRLSVL.

The V and J genes are TRBV20-1 and TRBJ2-1; 14 bases fit TRBD2. V gave up 5 bases and J gave up 4 bases; unmatched junction bases: 7. Germline-derived CDR1 and CDR2 are DFQATT and SNEGSKA (reference sequence). CDR3 length equals 16 residues. The CDR3 region is CSAVSRLAGGYNEQFF. The CDR3 DNA reads TGCAGTGCTGTATCGAGACTAGCGGGGGGGTACAATGAGCAGTTCTTC.

The chain is built from TRBV30 and TRBJ2-2; no reliable D call. The CDR3 length is 15 residues. V dropped 4 bases and J dropped 4 bases, with 16 bases sitting between them. Germline CDR1 and CDR2: GTSNPN and SVGIG (reference sequence). The CDR3 DNA is TGTGCCTGGACAGTTTTCCCATCTAGCACCGGGGAGCTGTTTTTT. Translated, it gives CAWTVFPSSTGELFF.

The chain recombines TRBV7-2 with TRBJ1-4, with a weak D call TRBD1 (5 bases). V was clipped by 5 bases and J by 6 bases, with 13 bases between them. The CDR3 runs to 14 residues. Germline V CDR1 and CDR2: SGHTA, FQGNSA. The CDR3 protein is CASSTGGGDEKLFF. CDR3 DNA: TGTGCCAGCAGCACCGGGGGGGGTGATGAAAAACTGTTTTTT.

The V gene is TRBV18, the J gene TRBJ2-5; TRBD2 matches 9 bases. Germline CDR1 is KGHSH and CDR2 is LQKENI. V shed 3 bases and J 5 bases; nucleotides not matched to a gene: 4. This CDR3 has 14 residues. CDR3 protein: CASSPNAGGETQYF. CDR3 DNA: TGTGCCAGCTCACCGAACGCGGGAGGGGAGACCCAGTACTTC.

This clonotype was seen a handful of times. The genes are TRBV13 and TRBJ2-7; TRBD2 aligns across 7 bases. The ends lost 7 bases at V and 2 bases at J; junction bases unmatched: 8. Germline CDR1 and CDR2: PRHDT and FYEKMQ (reference sequence). The length of the CDR3 is 14 residues. CDR3 DNA: TGTGCCAGCACCTCGCGGGAGAAAACCTACGAGCAGTACTTC. This translates into CASTSREKTYEQYF.

V and J are TRBV27 and TRBJ2-7; D may be TRBD2 (5 bases). V lost 1 base and J lost 7, with 14 bases in between. The CDR3 has 14 amino acids. Germline lookup yields CDR1 MNHEY and CDR2 SMNVEV (reference sequence). CDR3 sequence (DNA): TGTGCCAGCAGTTTATTTCCATCCTCGGGAGAGCAGTACTTC. It is translated as CASSLFPSSGEQYF.

The chain couples TRBV30 to TRBJ2-5, with D tentatively TRBD1 (5 bases). Trimming pared 3 bases from V and 5 bases from J, leaving 7 bases between. There are 11 residues in the CDR3. Germline CDR1 is GTSNPN and CDR2 is SVGIG (reference sequence). The CDR3 reads CAWRGHETQYF. CDR3 DNA: TGTGCCTGGAGGGGGCACGAGACCCAGTACTTC.

The rearrangement uses TRBV4-1 and TRBJ2-1; 8 bases agree with TRBD1. V gave up 3 bases and J gave up 5 bases; unmatched junction bases: 12. This CDR3 contains 17 residues. Germline V gene sequence: CDR1 MGHRA, CDR2 YSYEKL. CDR3 sequence: CASSHPVTGAHHNEQFF. The CDR3, as DNA: TGCGCCAGCAGCCATCCCGTGACAGGGGCGCACCACAATGAGCAGTTCTTC.

The chain has TRBV27 and TRBJ2-2, with TRBD2 matching 7 bases. The trim removed 4 bases at V and 5 bases at J, leaving 7 bases unmatched. This CDR3 contains 15 residues. Germline assignment: CDR1 MNHEY and CDR2 SMNVEV (reference sequence). CDR3 coding DNA: TGTGCCAGCAGTTCGGGCGGGGGTGGTACCGGGGAGCTGTTTTTT. Its translation is CASSSGGGGTGELFF.

V is TRBV13 and J is TRBJ2-5; possibly TRBD1 or TRBD2 for D (5 bases each). Germline assignment: CDR1 PRHDT and CDR2 FYEKMQ (reference sequence). The CDR3 runs 13 residues. Trimming took 9 bases from V and 9 from J, leaving 20 bases between them. CDR3 DNA sequence: TGTGCCAGTCAGGAGGTGGAGCTAGGGGCCCAGTACTTC. It specifies CASQEVELGAQYF. Supplemented by reference TRBV13 and TRBJ2-5, the full variable domain reads AAGVIQSPRHLIKEKRETATLKCYPIPRHDTVYWYQQGPGQDPQFLISFYEKMQSDKGSIPDRFSAQQFSDYHSELNMSSLELGDSALYFCASQEVELGAQYFGPGTRLLVL.

This chain uses TRBV7-6 with TRBJ2-2; 16 bases line up with TRBD2. The CDR3 contains 17 residues. Germline trimming cut 5 bases from V and 6 bases from J; bases unmatched to any gene: 6. In germline, CDR1 is SGHVS, CDR2 FNYEAQ. CDR3 nucleotides: TGTGCCAGCAGCCCAGGGACTAGCGGGAGGGCCGCCGGGGAGCTGTTTTTT. This gives the protein CASSPGTSGRAAGELFF.

V gene TRBV20-1 combines with J gene TRBJ2-1, with 9 positions matching TRBD1. Germline V gene data show CDR1 as DFQATT and CDR2 as SNEGSKA (reference sequence). J gave up 2 bases and V 2 bases, and 4 bases lay outside the gene matches. CDR3 length equals 15 residues. CDR3 nucleotides: TGCAGTGCTAGATCACAGGGGGCTGCCTACAATGAGCAGTTCTTC. Encoded protein: CSARSQGAAYNEQFF.

The V gene is TRBV20-1, the J gene TRBJ2-7, with a possible D match to TRBD2 (5 bases). From germline, CDR1 is DFQATT and CDR2 SNEGSKA (reference sequence). Trimming took 0 bases from V and 1 from J, leaving 13 bases between them. This CDR3 has 15 residues. Written as DNA, the CDR3 is TGCAGTGCTAGAGATTTTATTGGGAGATCCTACGAGCAGTACTTC. This codes for CSARDFIGRSYEQYF.

In DNA form, the CDR3 reads TGTGCCAGCAGCGGACAGGGTCGAACGCAGTATTTT. It encodes CASSGQGRTQYF. This rearrangement joins TRBV27 to TRBJ2-3; 8 bases are a match to TRBD1. V lost 6 bases, J lost 9 bases, and 5 bases stayed unmatched. The CDR3 runs to 12 residues. Per the germline V gene, CDR1 is MNHEY and CDR2 is SMNVEV (reference sequence).

This clonotype was seen a handful of times. The genes are TRBV4-3 and TRBJ2-1; a possible D gene is TRBD1 (5 bases). Germline V CDR1 and CDR2: LGHNA, YSLEER. V shed 1 base and J shed 10 bases, with 11 bases lying between them. The CDR3 totals 13 residues. The CDR3, as DNA: TGCGCCAGCAGCCAAGCGCAGGGCACCGAGCAGTTCTTC. Protein product: CASSQAQGTEQFF.

This clonotype was seen only a few times. V gene TRBV4-3 combines with J gene TRBJ2-3, with no clear D. V was shortened by 0 bases and J by 1 base, with 14 bases between the two germline ends. The CDR3 loop spans 17 amino acids. Germline lookup yields CDR1 LGHNA and CDR2 YSLEER. CDR3 region: CASSQDAGNLGTDTQYF. The CDR3, as DNA: TGCGCCAGCAGCCAAGATGCTGGTAATCTGGGCACAGATACGCAGTATTTT.

The gene calls are TRBV21-1 and TRBJ2-7. TRBV21-1 is reported as a pseudogene. The CDR3 runs 12 residues. CDR3 loop: CASSKVRHEQYF. The DNA of the CDR3 is TGTGCCAGCAGCAAAGTTAGGCACGAGCAGTACTTC.

This clonotype was counted only a few times. The chain has TRBV28 and TRBJ1-4, with TRBD1 as a possible D gene (5 bases). The CDR3 is 16 amino acids. V was shortened by 2 bases and J by 2 bases, with 12 bases between the two germline ends. Germline V gives CDR1 MDHEN, CDR2 SYDVKM. The CDR3 DNA reads TGTGCCAGCAGTTTAAGTTGGGGGTCGACTAATGAAAAACTGTTTTTT. This gives the protein CASSLSWGSTNEKLFF.

This clonotype has more than one count but fewer than ten. The rearrangement uses TRBV28 and TRBJ1-6; 12 nucleotides align to TRBD1. This CDR3 is 16 amino acids long. Germline values: CDR1 MDHEN, CDR2 SYDVKM. V lost 3 bases and J lost 6; bases outside the gene matches: 3. The CDR3 region has the DNA TGTGCCAGCAGTTTTGGGACAGGGGGCCCTAATTCACCCCTCCACTTT. Translating it yields CASSFGTGGPNSPLHF.

This clonotype was detected many times. V usage is TRBV9 and J usage is TRBJ2-7, with D possibly called TRBD1 or TRBD2 (6 bases each). The length of the CDR3 is 13 residues. The germline V gene has CDR1 SGDLS and CDR2 YYNGEE. Between the trimmed V and J ends, which lost 4 bases and 4 bases, there was a span of 12 bases. The CDR3 region is CASSSGASYEQYF. The CDR3 nucleotides read TGTGCCAGCAGCTCGGGGGCGTCGTACGAGCAGTACTTC.

The rearrangement uses TRBV3-1 and TRBJ2-7, with a weak D call TRBD2 (7 bases). Germline lookup yields CDR1 LGHDT and CDR2 YNNKEL (reference sequence). V lost 4 bases to trimming and J lost 1 base, with 17 bases between them. The CDR3 extends over 16 amino acids. CDR3 sequence reads: CASSPIGGARSYEQYF. The CDR3 region has the DNA TGTGCCAGCAGCCCGATTGGGGGGGCTAGATCCTACGAGCAGTACTTC.